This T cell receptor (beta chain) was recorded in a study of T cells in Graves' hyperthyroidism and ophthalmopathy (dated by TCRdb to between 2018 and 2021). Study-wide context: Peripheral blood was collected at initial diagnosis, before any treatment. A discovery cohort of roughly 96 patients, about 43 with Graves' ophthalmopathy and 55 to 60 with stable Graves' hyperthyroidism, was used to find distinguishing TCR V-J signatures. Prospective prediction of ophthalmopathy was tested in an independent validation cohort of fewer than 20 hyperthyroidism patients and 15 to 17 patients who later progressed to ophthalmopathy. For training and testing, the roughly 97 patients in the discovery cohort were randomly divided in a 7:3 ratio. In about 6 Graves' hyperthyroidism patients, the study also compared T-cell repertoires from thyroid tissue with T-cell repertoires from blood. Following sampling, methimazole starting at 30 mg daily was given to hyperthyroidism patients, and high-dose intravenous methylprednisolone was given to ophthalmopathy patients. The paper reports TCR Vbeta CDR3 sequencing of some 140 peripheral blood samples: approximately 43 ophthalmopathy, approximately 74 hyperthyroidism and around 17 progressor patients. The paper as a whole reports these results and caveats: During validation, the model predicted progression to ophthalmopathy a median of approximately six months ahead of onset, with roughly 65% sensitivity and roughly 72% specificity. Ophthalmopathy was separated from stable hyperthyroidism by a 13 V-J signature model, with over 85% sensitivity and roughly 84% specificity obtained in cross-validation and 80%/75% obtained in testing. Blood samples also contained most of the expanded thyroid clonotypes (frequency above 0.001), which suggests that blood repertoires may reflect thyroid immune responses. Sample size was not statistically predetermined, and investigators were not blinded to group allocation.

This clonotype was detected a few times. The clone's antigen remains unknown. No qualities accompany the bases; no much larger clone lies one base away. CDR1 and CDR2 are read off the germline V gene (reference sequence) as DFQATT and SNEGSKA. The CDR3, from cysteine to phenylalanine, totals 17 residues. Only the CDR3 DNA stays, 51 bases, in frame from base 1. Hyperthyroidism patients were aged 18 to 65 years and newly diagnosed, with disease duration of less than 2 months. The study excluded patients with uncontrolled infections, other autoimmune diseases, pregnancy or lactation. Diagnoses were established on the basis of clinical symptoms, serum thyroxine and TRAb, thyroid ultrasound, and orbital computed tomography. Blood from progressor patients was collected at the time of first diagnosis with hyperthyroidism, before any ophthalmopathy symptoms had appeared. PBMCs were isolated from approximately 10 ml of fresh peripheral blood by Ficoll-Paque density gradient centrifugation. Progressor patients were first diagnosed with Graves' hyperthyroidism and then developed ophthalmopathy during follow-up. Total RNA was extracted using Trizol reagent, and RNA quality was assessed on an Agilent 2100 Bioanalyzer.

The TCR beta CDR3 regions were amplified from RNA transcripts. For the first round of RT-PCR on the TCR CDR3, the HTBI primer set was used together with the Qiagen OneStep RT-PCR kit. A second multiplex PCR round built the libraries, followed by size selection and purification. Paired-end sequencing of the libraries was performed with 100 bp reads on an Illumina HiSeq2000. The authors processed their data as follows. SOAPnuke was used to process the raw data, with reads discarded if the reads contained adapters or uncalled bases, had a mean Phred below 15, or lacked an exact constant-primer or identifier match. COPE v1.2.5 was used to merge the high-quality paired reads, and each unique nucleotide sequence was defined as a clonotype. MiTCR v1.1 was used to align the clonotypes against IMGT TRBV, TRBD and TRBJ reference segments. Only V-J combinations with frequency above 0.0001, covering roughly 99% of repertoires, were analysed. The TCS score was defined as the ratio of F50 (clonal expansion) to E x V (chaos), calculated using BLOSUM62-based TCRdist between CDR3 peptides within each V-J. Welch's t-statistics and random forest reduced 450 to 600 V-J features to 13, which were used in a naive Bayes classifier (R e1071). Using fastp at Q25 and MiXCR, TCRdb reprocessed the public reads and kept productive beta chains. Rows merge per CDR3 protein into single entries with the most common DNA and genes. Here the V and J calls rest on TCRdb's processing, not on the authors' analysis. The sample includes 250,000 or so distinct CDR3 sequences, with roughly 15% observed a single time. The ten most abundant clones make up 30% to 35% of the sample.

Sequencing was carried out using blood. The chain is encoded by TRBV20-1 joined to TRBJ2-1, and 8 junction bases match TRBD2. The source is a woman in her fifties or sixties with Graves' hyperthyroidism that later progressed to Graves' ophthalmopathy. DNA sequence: TGCAGCGGCGGGAGGCTCAAAGGGACCAGCTCCTACAATGAGCAGTTCTTC. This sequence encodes CSGGRLKGTSSYNEQFF.